Listed below are T cell receptor beta chains from one sample, sequenced in a study of T cell responses to AZD1222 COVID-19 vaccine. Sequenced by immunoSEQ multiplex PCR; TCRdb stores in-frame clones only, minus some. In the table there are roughly 150,000 clones, 90% to 95% of which are singletons. Sequences were derived from peripheral blood, sampled 28 days after the second AZD1222 dose. The source is an adult who received the AZD1222 COVID-19 vaccine. CDR3s include the opening cysteine and the closing phenylalanine or tryptophan. D genes are given only for firm matches. Some rows have no size entry. The others give once, few or many, or a class for an expanded clone.

abundance: few; j_gene: TRBJ1-1; d_gene: TRBD1; v_gene: TRBV15; CDR3aa: CATRTGGASPFF; CDR3nt: TGTGCCACCAGAACAGGGGGCGCATCGCCTTTCTTT
abundance: NA; j_gene: TRBJ2-2; d_gene: NA; v_gene: TRBV19; CDR3aa: CASSIVTAGGELFF; CDR3nt: TGTGCCAGTAGTATAGTCACTGCAGGCGGGGAGCTGTTTTTT
abundance: once; j_gene: TRBJ2-7; d_gene: NA; v_gene: TRBV5-3; CDR3aa: CARSLVPPNRIYEQYF; CDR3nt: TGTGCCAGAAGCTTGGTTCCCCCCAACCGAATTTACGAGCAGTACTTC
abundance: NA; j_gene: TRBJ1-2; d_gene: TRBD1; v_gene: TRBV2; CDR3aa: CASSGGQGNYGYTF; CDR3nt: TGTGCCAGCAGTGGGGGACAGGGGAACTATGGCTACACCTTC
abundance: NA; j_gene: TRBJ2-7; d_gene: TRBD2; v_gene: TRBV5-1; CDR3aa: CASALLGTSGSLDYYEQYF; CDR3nt: TGCGCCAGCGCCCTGTTAGGGACTAGCGGGAGTTTGGACTACTACGAGCAGTACTTC
abundance: once; j_gene: TRBJ2-1; d_gene: NA; v_gene: TRBV12-3/TRBV12-4; CDR3aa: CASAFGEQFF; CDR3nt: TGTGCCAGCGCTTTCGGTGAGCAGTTCTTC
abundance: NA; j_gene: TRBJ1-5; d_gene: NA; v_gene: TRBV19; CDR3aa: CASSIGGQPQHF; CDR3nt: TGTGCCAGTAGTATTGGGGGTCAGCCCCAGCATTTT
abundance: NA; j_gene: TRBJ1-3; d_gene: NA; v_gene: TRBV10-3; CDR3aa: CAISDGRGGSGNTIYF; CDR3nt: TGTGCCATCAGTGATGGCAGGGGAGGCTCTGGAAACACCATATATTTT
abundance: NA; j_gene: TRBJ2-3; d_gene: NA; v_gene: TRBV9; CDR3aa: CASSDLIANTDTQYF; CDR3nt: TGTGCCAGCAGCGACTTGATAGCGAACACAGATACGCAGTATTTT
abundance: NA; j_gene: TRBJ2-3; d_gene: NA; v_gene: TRBV5-4; CDR3aa: CASSQTNVPDTQYF; CDR3nt: TGTGCCAGCAGCCAGACTAATGTACCAGATACGCAGTATTTT
abundance: NA; j_gene: TRBJ1-6; d_gene: NA; v_gene: TRBV19; CDR3aa: CASRTRDGSPLHF; CDR3nt: TGTGCCAGTAGGACCAGGGACGGATCACCCCTCCACTTT
abundance: NA; j_gene: TRBJ2-7; d_gene: TRBD1; v_gene: TRBV3-1/TRBV3-2; CDR3aa: CASSHTGEGYEQYF; CDR3nt: TGTGCCAGCAGCCACACAGGGGAAGGCTACGAGCAGTACTTC
abundance: NA; j_gene: TRBJ1-3; d_gene: NA; v_gene: TRBV7-9; CDR3aa: CASRQSGNTIYF; CDR3nt: TGTGCCAGCAGACAGAGTGGAAACACCATATATTTT
abundance: NA; j_gene: TRBJ2-1; d_gene: TRBD2; v_gene: TRBV5-5; CDR3aa: CASSYGLAGAYNEQFF; CDR3nt: TGTGCCAGCAGCTACGGACTAGCGGGAGCTTACAATGAGCAGTTCTTC
abundance: NA; j_gene: TRBJ1-5; d_gene: TRBD1; v_gene: TRBV18; CDR3aa: CASSPQGARDQPQHF; CDR3nt: TGTGCCAGCTCACCGCAGGGGGCTCGGGATCAGCCCCAGCATTTT
abundance: NA; j_gene: TRBJ2-7; d_gene: TRBD2; v_gene: TRBV7-2; CDR3aa: CASSLTSGTPYEQYF; CDR3nt: TGTGCCAGCAGCTTAACTAGCGGGACCCCCTACGAGCAGTACTTC
abundance: NA; j_gene: TRBJ1-1; d_gene: NA; v_gene: TRBV6-5; CDR3aa: CASSYGGGITEAFF; CDR3nt: TGTGCCAGCAGTTACGGGGGGGGGATCACTGAAGCTTTCTTT
abundance: NA; j_gene: TRBJ2-7; d_gene: NA; v_gene: TRBV6-5; CDR3aa: CASSRWDRRYEQYF; CDR3nt: TGTGCCAGCAGTCGGTGGGACCGGCGGTACGAGCAGTACTTC
abundance: once; j_gene: TRBJ2-7; d_gene: TRBD1; v_gene: TRBV6-5; CDR3aa: CASSRTGSSYEQYF; CDR3nt: TGTGCCAGCAGTCGGACAGGGAGCTCCTACGAGCAGTACTTC
abundance: NA; j_gene: TRBJ2-5; d_gene: NA; v_gene: TRBV6-5; CDR3aa: CASSLGGPQTQYF; CDR3nt: TGTGCCAGCAGCCTAGGGGGGCCGCAGACCCAGTACTTC
abundance: NA; j_gene: TRBJ1-1; d_gene: TRBD1; v_gene: TRBV6-5; CDR3aa: CASSLDRVNTEAFF; CDR3nt: TGTGCCAGCAGTCTAGACAGGGTGAACACTGAAGCTTTCTTT
abundance: NA; j_gene: TRBJ1-4; d_gene: NA; v_gene: TRBV10-1; CDR3aa: CASSESLPGPLFF; CDR3nt: TGCGCCAGCAGTGAGTCCCTTCCGGGACCGCTGTTTTTT
abundance: NA; j_gene: TRBJ2-5; d_gene: NA; v_gene: TRBV27; CDR3aa: CASSPEGAEETQYF; CDR3nt: TGTGCCAGCAGTCCTGAGGGAGCGGAAGAGACCCAGTACTTC
abundance: NA; j_gene: TRBJ2-5; d_gene: NA; v_gene: TRBV10-2; CDR3aa: CASSVTYQETQYF; CDR3nt: TGCGCCAGCAGTGTGACGTACCAAGAGACCCAGTACTTC
abundance: NA; j_gene: TRBJ2-1; d_gene: TRBD1; v_gene: TRBV19; CDR3aa: CASSNRGHGGSYNEQFF; CDR3nt: TGTGCCAGTAGTAACAGGGGGCATGGCGGCTCCTACAATGAGCAGTTCTTC
abundance: NA; j_gene: TRBJ1-5; d_gene: NA; v_gene: TRBV7-2; CDR3aa: CASRDSGDQPQHF; CDR3nt: TGTGCCAGCAGGGACAGCGGAGATCAGCCCCAGCATTTT
abundance: NA; j_gene: TRBJ2-5; d_gene: TRBD2; v_gene: TRBV15; CDR3aa: CATSSHRPGLAGKETQYF; CDR3nt: TGTGCCACCAGCAGTCACCGTCCGGGACTAGCGGGGAAAGAGACCCAGTACTTC
abundance: few; j_gene: TRBJ1-6; d_gene: NA; v_gene: TRBV7-9; CDR3aa: CASRGAASSYNSPLHF; CDR3nt: TGTGCCAGCAGAGGCGCGGCGTCCTCCTATAATTCACCCCTCCACTTT
abundance: NA; j_gene: TRBJ1-5; d_gene: NA; v_gene: TRBV3-1/TRBV3-2; CDR3aa: CARRPGDQPQHF; CDR3nt: TGTGCCAGGAGACCAGGGGATCAGCCCCAGCATTTT
abundance: NA; j_gene: TRBJ2-1; d_gene: NA; v_gene: TRBV7-2; CDR3aa: CASSLAEGRKQFF; CDR3nt: TGTGCCAGCAGCTTAGCAGAAGGACGGAAGCAGTTCTTC